This T cell receptor beta chain was observed in a study of T cells in Graves' hyperthyroidism and ophthalmopathy. The germline V gene has CDR1 KGHSH and CDR2 LQKENI. V dropped 8 bases and J dropped 5 bases, with 12 bases sitting between them. The CDR3 is 13 amino acids. The investigators amplified TCR beta CDR3 regions from RNA transcripts. Researchers ran a first-round RT-PCR on the TCR CDR3 using the HTBI primer set. TCRdb re-called the multiplex PCR reads with MiXCR, one entry per CDR3 protein. Here the sample spans hundreds of thousands of distinct CDR3 sequences, 12% to 15% being singletons. This clonotype was counted ten times or more. Around 10 ml of fresh peripheral blood supplied the PBMCs.

The TCR was taken from a woman younger than 30 with Graves' hyperthyroidism. The chain recombines TRBV18 with TRBJ1-4; D is perhaps TRBD1 (5 bases). The sample comprised blood. CDR3 in DNA: TGTGCCAGCGCAGCAGGGTCGAATGAAAAACTGTTTTTT. Protein product: CASAAGSNEKLFF.